These 12 T cell receptor beta chains were all obtained from the same sample, sequenced in a study of breast tumors, draining lymph nodes, adjacent tissues. TCRdb independently ran MiXCR on the multiplex PCR reads; one entry per CDR3 protein. The sample contains 30,000 to 40,000 distinct CDR3 sequences, around 35% of which appear only once. Material for sequencing was breast tumor tissue. Every receptor here comes from a female donor with breast cancer. Some clones in this sample may be carry-over from other donors' samples.

This clonotype was counted many times. The rearrangement joins TRBV4-1 to TRBJ1-3; 7 bases map to TRBD1. The junction had 9 bases not matched to a gene; V was cut back by 0 bases and J by 4 bases. Germline loops: CDR1 MGHRA, CDR2 YSYEKL. This CDR3 comprises 17 residues. The CDR3 spells CASSQDLEGARGNTIYF. CDR3 nucleotides: TGCGCCAGCAGCCAAGATCTCGAGGGGGCGCGGGGAAACACCATATATTTT.

At least ten counts were recorded for this clonotype. The V and J genes are TRBV5-4 and TRBJ2-5; D call uncertain. CDR1 and CDR2 (germline): SGHNT, YYREEE (reference sequence). The ends were cut back, 4 bases at V and 2 bases at J, with 15 bases in the middle. The CDR3 has 15 residues. The CDR3 here is CASSTGGRPQETQYF. CDR3 sequence (DNA): TGTGCCAGCAGCACCGGTGGCAGGCCACAAGAGACCCAGTACTTC.

Points on this clonotype: This may arise from a read error, as a much more abundant clone is one base away. It is likely a read error, because the conserved phenylalanine at the end of the CDR3 is missing. The gene calls are TRBV19 and TRBJ2-1; D gene uncertain. Germline-derived CDR1 and CDR2 are LNHDA and SQIVND (reference sequence). Trimming pared 4 bases from V and 7 bases from J, leaving 11 bases between. The CDR3 spans 13 residues. The CDR3 loop reads CASSTSARNEQFL. In DNA, the CDR3 is TGTGCCAGTAGTACCTCGGCCAGGAATGAGCAGTTCCTC.

This clonotype was recorded at least ten times. J is TRBJ1-5 and V is TRBV20-1; 10 nucleotides agree with TRBD1. There are 16 residues in the CDR3. The J segment lost 4 bases and the V segment lost 0 bases, leaving 6 bases of the junction unmatched. Germline V lookup: CDR1 DFQATT, CDR2 SNEGSKA (reference sequence). The CDR3 region is CSARDRGQGWNQPQHF. The CDR3, as DNA: TGCAGTGCTAGAGATCGGGGACAGGGGTGGAATCAGCCCCAGCATTTT.

The chain uses TRBV7-6 and TRBJ2-3; 7 bases align to TRBD1. In germline, CDR1 is SGHVS, CDR2 FNYEAQ. J lost 2 bases, V lost 7 bases, and 9 bases had no gene match. This CDR3 region has 15 residues. The CDR3 nucleotides are TGTGCCAGCACCCCGGGACAGTCAGACACAGATACGCAGTATTTT. This gives the protein CASTPGQSDTDTQYF.

Only one count was recorded for this clonotype. The junction differs from germline at one of its ends, possibly a read error. V usage is TRBV11-1 and J usage is TRBJ2-5, with 13 nucleotides matching TRBD2. The V gene's germline CDR1 is SGHAT and CDR2 FQDESV (reference sequence). This CDR3 has 18 residues. CDR3 DNA sequence: TGTGCCAGCAGCTGCCATAGGACGGGACTAGCGGGACAAGAGACCCAGCACTTC. It translates to CASSCHRTGLAGQETQHF.

This clonotype was recorded at least ten times. This chain joins TRBV24-1 and TRBJ2-2, with D perhaps matching TRBD1 or TRBD2 (5 bases each). The CDR3 extends over 16 amino acids. CDR1 KGHDR and CDR2 SFDVKD come from the germline V gene. Trimming pared 0 bases from V and 2 bases from J, leaving 9 bases between. The CDR3 nucleotides read TGTGCCACCAGTGATTTGGGGACGGCCAACACCGGGGAGCTGTTTTTT. This sequence encodes CATSDLGTANTGELFF.

A few counts support this clonotype. This sequence joins TRBV29-1 and TRBJ2-1; no reliable D call. Germline V lookup: CDR1 SQVTM, CDR2 ANQGSEA. This CDR3 is 12 amino acids long. V was pared by 7 bases and J by 8 bases, with 15 bases between. CDR3 in amino acids: CSGGSPYYEQFF. CDR3 bases: TGCAGCGGAGGTAGCCCTTACTATGAGCAGTTCTTC.

This clonotype was seen a handful of times. This CDR3 reads CASSFGLAGENEQFF. In nucleotides, the CDR3 is TGTGCCAGCAGCTTCGGACTAGCGGGAGAAAATGAGCAGTTCTTC. The chain uses TRBV11-2 and TRBJ2-1; 13 bases are shared with TRBD2. Looked up from germline, CDR1 is SGHAT and CDR2 is FQNNGV. There are 15 residues in the CDR3. Unmatched junction bases numbered 3, after V lost 3 bases and J lost 7 bases.

This clonotype was seen ten or more times. This chain joins TRBV2 and TRBJ2-2; no reliable D call. This CDR3 is 12 amino acids long. The germline gives CDR1 SNHLY, CDR2 FYNNEI. Trimming took 2 bases from V and 10 from J, leaving 8 bases between them. The CDR3: CASSEKGAELFF. The CDR3 DNA sequence: TGTGCCAGCAGTGAAAAGGGCGCGGAGCTGTTTTTT.

The rearrangement joins TRBV6-5 to TRBJ2-3, with 9 bases matching TRBD1. The CDR3 is 15 residues long. V gave up 2 bases and J gave up 2 bases; unmatched junction bases: 2. From germline, CDR1 is MNHEY and CDR2 SVGAGI. The CDR3 DNA reads as TGTGCCAGCAGTTACGGGACAGGGACCACAGATACGCAGTATTTT. Protein: CASSYGTGTTDTQYF.

On this clonotype itself: Relative to the germline gene, one junction end is altered; a read error may explain this. V usage is TRBV5-5 and J usage is TRBJ1-2, with a weak D call TRBD1 (5 bases). The CDR3 totals 15 residues. Germline CDR1 is SGHKS and CDR2 is YYEKEE (reference sequence). CDR3 amino acids: CAGSLTIDSYYGYTF. CDR3 DNA sequence: TGTGCCGGCAGCTTAACAATCGACAGTTACTATGGCTACACCTTC.